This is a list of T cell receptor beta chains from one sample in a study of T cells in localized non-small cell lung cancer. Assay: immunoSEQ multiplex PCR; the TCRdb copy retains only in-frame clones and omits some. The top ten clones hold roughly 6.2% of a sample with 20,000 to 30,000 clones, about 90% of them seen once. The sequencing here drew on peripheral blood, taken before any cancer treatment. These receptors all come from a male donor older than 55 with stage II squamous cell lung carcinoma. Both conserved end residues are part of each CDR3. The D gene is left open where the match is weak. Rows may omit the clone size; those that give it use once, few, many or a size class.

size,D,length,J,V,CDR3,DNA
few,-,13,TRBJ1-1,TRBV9,CASSVGSDTEAFF,TGTGCCAGCAGCGTAGGGTCCGACACTGAAGCTTTCTTT
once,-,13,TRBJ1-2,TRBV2,CASSEGASYGYTF,TGTGCCAGCAGTGAAGGGGCGAGCTATGGCTACACCTTC
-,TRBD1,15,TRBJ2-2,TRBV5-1,CASSRTGASAGELFF,TGCGCCAGCAGCCGGACAGGGGCCTCGGCCGGGGAGCTGTTTTTT
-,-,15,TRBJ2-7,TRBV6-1,CASSGTQGNSYEQYF,TGTGCCAGCAGTGGTACTCAGGGGAACTCCTACGAGCAGTACTTC
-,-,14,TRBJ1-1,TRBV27,CASSRYLGSTEAFF,TGTGCCAGCAGTAGGTATCTGGGGAGCACTGAAGCTTTCTTT
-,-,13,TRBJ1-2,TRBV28,CASSLTGNYGYTF,TGTGCCAGCAGTTTGACAGGCAACTATGGCTACACCTTC
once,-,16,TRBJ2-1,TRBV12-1,CASSFAQRHSYNEQFF,TGTGCCAGCAGCTTTGCGCAGCGACACTCCTACAATGAGCAGTTCTTC
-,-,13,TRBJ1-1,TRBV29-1,CSGTGHLNTEAFF,TGCAGCGGTACGGGACACCTGAACACTGAAGCTTTCTTT
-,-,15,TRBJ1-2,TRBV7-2,CASSLGAGANYGYTF,TGTGCCAGCAGCTTAGGGGCGGGGGCTAACTATGGCTACACCTTC
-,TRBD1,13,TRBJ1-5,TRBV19,CASTLTGTQPQHF,TGTGCCAGTACCCTGACAGGGACCCAGCCCCAGCATTTT
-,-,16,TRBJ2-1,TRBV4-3,CASSQDGDGGYNEQFF,TGCGCCAGCAGCCAAGATGGGGACGGGGGCTACAATGAGCAGTTCTTC
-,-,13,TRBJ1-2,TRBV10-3,CAISERGKGGYTF,TGTGCCATCAGTGAGCGGGGGAAGGGTGGCTACACCTTC
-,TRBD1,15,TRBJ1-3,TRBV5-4,CASSAGTASGNTIYF,TGTGCCAGCAGCGCAGGGACAGCCTCTGGAAACACCATATATTTT
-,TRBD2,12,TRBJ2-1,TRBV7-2,CASSPSGNEQFF,TGTGCCAGCAGCCCTAGCGGGAATGAGCAGTTCTTC
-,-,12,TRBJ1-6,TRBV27,CASTTSNSPLHF,TGTGCCAGCACCACCAGTAATTCACCCCTCCACTTT
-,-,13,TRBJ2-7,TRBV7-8,CASSKGAPVEQYF,TGTGCCAGCAGTAAAGGGGCCCCCGTCGAGCAGTACTTC
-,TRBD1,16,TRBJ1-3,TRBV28,CASSETGSSSGNTIYF,TGTGCCAGCAGTGAGACAGGGTCCAGCTCTGGAAACACCATATATTTT
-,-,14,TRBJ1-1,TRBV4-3,CASSQAFGNTEAFF,TGCGCCAGCAGCCAAGCCTTCGGTAACACTGAAGCTTTCTTT
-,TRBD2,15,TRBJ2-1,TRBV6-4,CASSVSGDPYNEQFF,TGTGCCAGCAGTGTCAGCGGGGACCCCTACAATGAGCAGTTCTTC
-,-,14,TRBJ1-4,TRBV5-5,CASSSGYLGEKLFF,TGTGCCAGCAGCTCAGGCTATTTGGGGGAAAAACTGTTTTTT
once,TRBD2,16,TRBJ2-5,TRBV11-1,CASSLGASGYQETQYF,TGTGCCAGCAGCTTAGGGGCTAGCGGATACCAAGAGACCCAGTACTTC
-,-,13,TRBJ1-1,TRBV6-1,CATSIDGNTEAFF,TGTGCCACCTCGATTGACGGTAACACTGAAGCTTTCTTT
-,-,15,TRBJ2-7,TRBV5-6,CASTTVGGSSYEQYF,TGTGCCAGCACCACGGTCGGGGGTAGCTCCTACGAGCAGTACTTC
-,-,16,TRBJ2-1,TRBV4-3,CASSHGGWVPNNEQFF,TGCGCCAGCAGCCACGGGGGTTGGGTTCCAAACAATGAGCAGTTCTTC
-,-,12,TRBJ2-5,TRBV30,CAWSLKGETQYF,TGTGCCTGGAGCCTCAAGGGGGAGACCCAGTACTTC
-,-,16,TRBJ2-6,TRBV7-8,CASSLGTHSGANVLTF,TGTGCCAGCAGCTTGGGAACCCACTCTGGGGCCAACGTCCTGACTTTC
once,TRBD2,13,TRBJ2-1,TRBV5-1,CASAWAGGGEQFF,TGCGCCAGCGCGTGGGCGGGGGGCGGTGAGCAGTTCTTC
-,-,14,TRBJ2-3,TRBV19,CASSPGPPTDTQYF,TGTGCCTCCAGCCCCGGGCCTCCCACAGATACGCAGTATTTT
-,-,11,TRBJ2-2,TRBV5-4,CASGLSGELFF,TGTGCCAGCGGACTTTCCGGGGAGCTGTTTTTT
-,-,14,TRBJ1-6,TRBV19,CASSMGRFNSPLHF,TGTGCCAGTAGTATGGGCCGGTTCAATTCACCCCTCCACTTT
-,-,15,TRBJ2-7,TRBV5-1,CASSPTLKEYYEQYF,TGCGCCAGCAGCCCCACACTGAAAGAGTACTACGAGCAGTACTTC
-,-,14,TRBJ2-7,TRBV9,CASSPSGTLYEQYF,TGTGCCAGCAGTCCCTCCGGGACACTCTACGAGCAGTACTTC
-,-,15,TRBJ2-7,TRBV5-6,CASSSVGGALYEQYF,TGTGCCAGCAGCTCGGTCGGGGGAGCCCTCTACGAGCAGTACTTC
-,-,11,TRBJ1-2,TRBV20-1,CSAYQGTGYTF,TGCAGTGCTTACCAGGGCACCGGCTACACCTTC
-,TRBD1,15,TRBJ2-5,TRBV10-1,CASSGGQGHQETQYF,TGCGCCAGCAGCGGGGGACAGGGTCACCAAGAGACCCAGTACTTC
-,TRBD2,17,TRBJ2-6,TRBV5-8,CASSLASGHPRANVLTF,TGTGCCAGCAGCTTGGCTAGCGGACATCCGAGGGCCAACGTCCTGACTTTC
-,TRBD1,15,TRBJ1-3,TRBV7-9,CASSAQGARGNTIYF,TGTGCCAGCAGCGCCCAGGGGGCAAGAGGAAACACCATATATTTT
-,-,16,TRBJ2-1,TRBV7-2,CASNPGSLSSYNEQFF,TGTGCCAGCAACCCAGGGTCCCTCAGCTCCTACAATGAGCAGTTCTTC
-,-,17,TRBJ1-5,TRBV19,CASSNWDILYSNQPQHF,TGTGCCAGTAGTAACTGGGACATACTATATAGCAATCAGCCCCAGCATTTT
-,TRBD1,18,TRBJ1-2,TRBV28,CASSFTLRTGPLNYGYTF,TGTGCCAGCAGTTTTACTCTCAGGACAGGACCCCTCAACTATGGCTACACCTTC
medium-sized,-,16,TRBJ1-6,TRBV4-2,CASSQGAGDLNSPLHF,TGTGCCAGCAGCCAAGGGGCAGGGGACCTTAATTCACCCCTCCACTTT
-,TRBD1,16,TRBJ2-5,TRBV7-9,CASSPISGTGLGTQYF,TGTGCCAGCAGCCCCATCTCCGGGACAGGGTTGGGGACCCAGTACTTC
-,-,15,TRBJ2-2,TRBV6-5,CASRGPDRNTGELFF,TGTGCCAGCAGGGGCCCCGACAGAAACACCGGGGAGCTGTTTTTT
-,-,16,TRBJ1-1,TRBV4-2,CASSQDLGASNTEAFF,TGTGCCAGCAGCCAAGATTTGGGGGCCTCGAACACTGAAGCTTTCTTT
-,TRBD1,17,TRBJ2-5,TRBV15,CATSRDIFTGGQETQYF,TGTGCCACCAGCAGAGATATCTTTACAGGGGGTCAAGAGACCCAGTACTTC
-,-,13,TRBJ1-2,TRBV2,CASSEAGDYGYTF,TGTGCCAGCAGTGAGGCAGGTGACTATGGCTACACCTTC
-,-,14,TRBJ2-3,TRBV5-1,CASSFGQNTDTQYF,TGCGCCAGCAGCTTTGGGCAGAACACAGATACGCAGTATTTT
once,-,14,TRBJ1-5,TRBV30,CAWRGGSQNQPQHF,TGTGCCTGGAGGGGAGGGTCCCAGAATCAGCCCCAGCATTTT
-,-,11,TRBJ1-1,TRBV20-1,CSAMNRNEAFF,TGCAGTGCTATGAACAGAAATGAAGCTTTCTTT
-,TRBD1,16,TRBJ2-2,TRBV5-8,CASSETGTGKAGELFF,TGTGCCAGCAGCGAGACCGGGACAGGGAAGGCCGGGGAGCTGTTTTTT
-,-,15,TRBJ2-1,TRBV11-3,CASSLSGTINREQFF,TGTGCCAGCAGCTTATCCGGGACGATCAATAGGGAGCAGTTCTTC
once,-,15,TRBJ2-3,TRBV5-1,CASSLGGMSTDTQYF,TGCGCCAGCAGCTTGGGGGGGATGAGCACAGATACGCAGTATTTT